These 3 T cell receptor beta chains originate from one sample sequenced in a study of siplizumab effects on memory and regulatory T cells. Sequencing was performed with immunoSEQ multiplex PCR; in TCRdb, only in-frame clones are kept and a portion is missing. The repertoire holds around 83,000 clones, with 90% as singletons. The specimen was CD4+ T cells sorted from blood. These receptor sequences come from a human donor in good health.

The chain recombines TRBV18 with TRBJ1-4; D might be TRBD1 (6 bases). This CDR3 is built from 14 residues. Germline V gene sequence: CDR1 KGHSH, CDR2 LQKENI. Trimming shortened V by 2 bases and J by 2 bases, and 6 bases separated the two germline ends. The CDR3 reads CASSPTGTNEKLFF. In DNA, the CDR3 is TGTGCCAGCTCACCAACAGGGACTAATGAAAAACTGTTTTTT.

CDR3 bases: TGCGCCAGCAGCCAAGATTTAAAAACAGCAGAAGTGCGGAACACTGAAGCTTTCTTT. It yields the protein CASSQDLKTAEVRNTEAFF. This chain connects TRBV4-1 to TRBJ1-1; D remains ambiguous. V gave up 0 bases and J gave up 1 base, with 21 bases separating them. The V gene's germline CDR1 is MGHRA and CDR2 YSYEKL. This CDR3 region has 19 residues.

V gene TRBV29-1 combines with J gene TRBJ1-2; 9 nucleotides align to TRBD1. This CDR3 is 15 amino acids long. The V gene end was trimmed by 5 bases and the J gene end by 2 bases; junction bases not matched to a gene: 9. CDR1 and CDR2 from the germline V gene are SQVTM and ANQGSEA. As DNA, the CDR3 is TGCAGCGTTACACCGGGACAGGGAGGCAACTATGGCTACACCTTC. It specifies CSVTPGQGGNYGYTF.